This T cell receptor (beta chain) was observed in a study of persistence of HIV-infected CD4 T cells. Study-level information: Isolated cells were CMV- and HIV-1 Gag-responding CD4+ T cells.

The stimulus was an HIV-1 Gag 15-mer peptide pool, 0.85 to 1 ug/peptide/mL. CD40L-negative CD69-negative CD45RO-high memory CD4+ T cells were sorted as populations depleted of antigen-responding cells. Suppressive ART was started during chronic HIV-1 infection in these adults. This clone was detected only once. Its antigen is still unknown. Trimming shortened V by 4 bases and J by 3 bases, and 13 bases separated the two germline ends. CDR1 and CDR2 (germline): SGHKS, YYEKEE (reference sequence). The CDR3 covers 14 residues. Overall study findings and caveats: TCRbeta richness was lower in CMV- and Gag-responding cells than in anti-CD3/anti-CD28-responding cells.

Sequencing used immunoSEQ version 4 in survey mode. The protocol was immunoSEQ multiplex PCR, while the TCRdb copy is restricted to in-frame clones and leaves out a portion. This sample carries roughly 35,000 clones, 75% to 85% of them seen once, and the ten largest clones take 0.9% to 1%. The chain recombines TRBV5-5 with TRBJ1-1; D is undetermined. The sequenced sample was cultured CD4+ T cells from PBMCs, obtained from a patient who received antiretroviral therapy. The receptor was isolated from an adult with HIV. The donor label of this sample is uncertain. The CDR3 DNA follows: TGTGCCAGCAGCCCTACCGTGGGCTACACTGAAGCTTTCTTT. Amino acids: CASSPTVGYTEAFF.